These T cell receptor beta chains were read from a single sample in a study of response to subunit inactivated influenza vaccine. MiXCR, applied by TCRdb to the RT-PCR reads, yields one record per CDR3 protein. The data show fewer than 650,000 distinct CDR3 sequences, around 13% seen once. The source material was PBMCs from blood, sampled around seven weeks after vaccination. These receptors were taken from a man between 50 and 59 years old who received an inactivated influenza vaccine. Both conserved end residues are part of each CDR3. Fields, in order: D gene, clone size, CDR3 length, V gene, J gene, CDR3 DNA, CDR3 protein. The D gene is left open where the match is weak. Clone size is shown for a subset of rows, as once, few, many or a class of expanded clone.

d_call: .
clone_size: few
cdr3_length: 14
v_call: TRBV6-1
j_call: TRBJ2-6
cdr3_nt: TGTGCCAGCCAGAACAGGGCTGGGGCCAACGTCCTGACTTTC
cdr3_aa: CASQNRAGANVLTF

d_call: TRBD2
clone_size: .
cdr3_length: 17
v_call: TRBV12-3/TRBV12-4
j_call: TRBJ2-5
cdr3_nt: TGTGCCAGCACCGTAGCGCCTAGCGGGAAAGTAGATGAGACCCAGTACTTC
cdr3_aa: CASTVAPSGKVDETQYF

d_call: TRBD2
clone_size: few
cdr3_length: 16
v_call: TRBV9
j_call: TRBJ2-2
cdr3_nt: TGTGCCAGCAGCGTAGGTGGGACTAGCTTGGCCGGGGAGCTGTTTTTT
cdr3_aa: CASSVGGTSLAGELFF

d_call: .
clone_size: .
cdr3_length: 14
v_call: TRBV4-1
j_call: TRBJ1-1
cdr3_nt: TGCGCCAGCAGCCAAGATCTGAACTTTTCTGAAGCTTTCTTT
cdr3_aa: CASSQDLNFSEAFF

d_call: .
clone_size: many
cdr3_length: 16
v_call: TRBV29-1
j_call: TRBJ2-2
cdr3_nt: TGCAGCGTTGAAAGGAGGGGGCGCGGGAACACCGGGGAGCTGTTTTTT
cdr3_aa: CSVERRGRGNTGELFF

d_call: .
clone_size: few
cdr3_length: 14
v_call: TRBV12-3/TRBV12-4
j_call: TRBJ2-3
cdr3_nt: TGTGCCAGCAGATCCAGACAGGGCACAGATACGCAGTATTTT
cdr3_aa: CASRSRQGTDTQYF

d_call: .
clone_size: .
cdr3_length: 15
v_call: TRBV6-1
j_call: TRBJ1-6
cdr3_nt: TGTGCCAGCATCGGGGGATCCTCCTATAATTCACCCCTCCACTTT
cdr3_aa: CASIGGSSYNSPLHF

d_call: .
clone_size: once
cdr3_length: 17
v_call: TRBV27
j_call: TRBJ2-3
cdr3_nt: TGTGCCAGCAGTACCTCACTCAGGGCGGCCGGCACAGATACGCAGTATTTT
cdr3_aa: CASSTSLRAAGTDTQYF

d_call: .
clone_size: few
cdr3_length: 14
v_call: TRBV14
j_call: TRBJ2-1
cdr3_nt: TGTGCCAGCAGCCCCAGAAGGAATTACAATGAGCAGTTCTTC
cdr3_aa: CASSPRRNYNEQFF

d_call: TRBD1
clone_size: few
cdr3_length: 15
v_call: TRBV12-3/TRBV12-4
j_call: TRBJ2-2
cdr3_nt: TGTGCCAGCAGAACAGGGGGCGCGAACACCGGGGAGCTGTTTTTT
cdr3_aa: CASRTGGANTGELFF

d_call: .
clone_size: many
cdr3_length: 12
v_call: TRBV6-4
j_call: TRBJ1-1
cdr3_nt: TGTGCCAGCAGTAGGGGAACTGGTGAAGCTTTCTTT
cdr3_aa: CASSRGTGEAFF

d_call: .
clone_size: few
cdr3_length: 14
v_call: TRBV27
j_call: TRBJ2-3
cdr3_nt: TGTGCCAGCAGTTTACTCGGCGGATCAGATACGCAGTATTTT
cdr3_aa: CASSLLGGSDTQYF

d_call: .
clone_size: .
cdr3_length: 18
v_call: TRBV7-6
j_call: TRBJ2-5
cdr3_nt: TGTGCCAGCAGCTTAGGGGCTGGCGGGGACGACTGGGGCGAGACCCAGTACTTC
cdr3_aa: CASSLGAGGDDWGETQYF

d_call: TRBD1
clone_size: few
cdr3_length: 14
v_call: TRBV20-1
j_call: TRBJ2-7
cdr3_nt: TGCAGTGTTACGACCCCGGGACAGTTCTACGAGCAGTACTTC
cdr3_aa: CSVTTPGQFYEQYF

d_call: .
clone_size: many
cdr3_length: 14
v_call: TRBV6-5
j_call: TRBJ2-5
cdr3_nt: TGTGCCAGCAGTTACGGCGGGGTTAAAGAGACCCAGTACTTC
cdr3_aa: CASSYGGVKETQYF

d_call: TRBD2
clone_size: .
cdr3_length: 14
v_call: TRBV30
j_call: TRBJ2-3
cdr3_nt: TGTGCCTGGAGCCCCGGGGCGGGAGTAGATACGCAGTATTTT
cdr3_aa: CAWSPGAGVDTQYF

d_call: TRBD2
clone_size: .
cdr3_length: 19
v_call: TRBV7-6
j_call: TRBJ2-2
cdr3_nt: TGTGCCAGCAGCTTGGTCGGGTGGGGGGGGATCTCGAACACCGGGGAGCTGTTTTTT
cdr3_aa: CASSLVGWGGISNTGELFF

d_call: .
clone_size: .
cdr3_length: 15
v_call: TRBV9
j_call: TRBJ2-2
cdr3_nt: TGTGCCAGCAGCGTATCGAAGGGAGGAACCGGGGAGCTGTTTTTT
cdr3_aa: CASSVSKGGTGELFF

d_call: TRBD1
clone_size: .
cdr3_length: 14
v_call: TRBV2
j_call: TRBJ1-6
cdr3_nt: TGTGCCAGCACTCCGGGACAGGGGTATTCACCCCTCCACTTT
cdr3_aa: CASTPGQGYSPLHF

d_call: TRBD1
clone_size: .
cdr3_length: 13
v_call: TRBV29-1
j_call: TRBJ2-2
cdr3_nt: TGCAGCGTTGAAAGGGACAGGCCCGGGGAGCTGTTTTTT
cdr3_aa: CSVERDRPGELFF

d_call: .
clone_size: many
cdr3_length: 13
v_call: TRBV29-1
j_call: TRBJ2-7
cdr3_nt: TGCAGCGCGGGGGAAAGTTACTCCTACGAGCAGTACTTC
cdr3_aa: CSAGESYSYEQYF

d_call: .
clone_size: few
cdr3_length: 15
v_call: TRBV6-1
j_call: TRBJ2-3
cdr3_nt: TGTGCCAGCAGTACGTACAGGCCCCAATCAGATACGCAGTATTTT
cdr3_aa: CASSTYRPQSDTQYF

d_call: TRBD1
clone_size: few
cdr3_length: 15
v_call: TRBV28
j_call: TRBJ1-1
cdr3_nt: TGTGCCAGCAGTTTATTGGACAGGGTGGGAACTGAAGCTTTCTTT
cdr3_aa: CASSLLDRVGTEAFF

d_call: .
clone_size: many
cdr3_length: 14
v_call: TRBV20-1
j_call: TRBJ1-1
cdr3_nt: TGCAGTGCTAGAAGGGGGGCCCAGAACACTGAAGCTTTCTTT
cdr3_aa: CSARRGAQNTEAFF

d_call: TRBD1
clone_size: few
cdr3_length: 15
v_call: TRBV7-8
j_call: TRBJ2-2
cdr3_nt: TGTGCCAGCAGCGGGGGACAGACAAACACCGGGGAGCTGTTTTTT
cdr3_aa: CASSGGQTNTGELFF

d_call: TRBD1
clone_size: many
cdr3_length: 16
v_call: TRBV29-1
j_call: TRBJ2-7
cdr3_nt: TGCAGCGTTGTACTAGTGACAGGGGTCCGACTCTACGAGCAGTACTTC
cdr3_aa: CSVVLVTGVRLYEQYF

d_call: TRBD1
clone_size: .
cdr3_length: 14
v_call: TRBV5-5
j_call: TRBJ2-5
cdr3_nt: TGTGCCAGCAGCCCCGACAGGGGGCTAGAGACCCAGTACTTC
cdr3_aa: CASSPDRGLETQYF

d_call: .
clone_size: few
cdr3_length: 14
v_call: TRBV15
j_call: TRBJ2-7
cdr3_nt: TGTGCCACCAGCAGAGACAGGGGTGTAGGTGAGCAGTACTTC
cdr3_aa: CATSRDRGVGEQYF

d_call: TRBD1
clone_size: few
cdr3_length: 14
v_call: TRBV5-8
j_call: TRBJ1-5
cdr3_nt: TGTGCCAGCAGCACCTGGACAGGGGATCAGCCCCAGCATTTT
cdr3_aa: CASSTWTGDQPQHF

d_call: TRBD2
clone_size: few
cdr3_length: 14
v_call: TRBV20-1
j_call: TRBJ2-3
cdr3_nt: TGCAGTGCAGCTAGCGGGAGATCGACAGATACGCAGTATTTT
cdr3_aa: CSAASGRSTDTQYF

d_call: .
clone_size: .
cdr3_length: 14
v_call: TRBV5-1
j_call: TRBJ2-7
cdr3_nt: TGCGCCAGCACGGCAGGGGACACCTCCTACGAGCAGTACTTC
cdr3_aa: CASTAGDTSYEQYF

d_call: TRBD2
clone_size: .
cdr3_length: 18
v_call: TRBV6-5
j_call: TRBJ2-7
cdr3_nt: TGTGCCAGCAGTTACTTTTCGACTAGCGGGAGATCGACCTACGAGCAGTACTTC
cdr3_aa: CASSYFSTSGRSTYEQYF

d_call: .
clone_size: .
cdr3_length: 15
v_call: TRBV23-1
j_call: TRBJ2-7
cdr3_nt: TGCGCCAGCAGCCAATGGAGGGAGAGCTCCTACGAGCAGTACTTC
cdr3_aa: CASSQWRESSYEQYF

d_call: TRBD2
clone_size: many
cdr3_length: 15
v_call: TRBV29-1
j_call: TRBJ2-7
cdr3_nt: TGCAGCGTCGTAAGGGTAGGCGGGGGGGGCAGCGAGCAGTACTTC
cdr3_aa: CSVVRVGGGGSEQYF

d_call: .
clone_size: .
cdr3_length: 16
v_call: TRBV7-2
j_call: TRBJ2-3
cdr3_nt: TGTGCCAGCAGCATTGAACCGGGGTTGACACATGTTACGCAGTATTTT
cdr3_aa: CASSIEPGLTHVTQYF

d_call: TRBD2
clone_size: .
cdr3_length: 14
v_call: TRBV6-1
j_call: TRBJ2-7
cdr3_nt: TGTGCCAGCAGACGGCTAGCGGGGATCTACGAGCAGTACTTC
cdr3_aa: CASRRLAGIYEQYF

d_call: .
clone_size: few
cdr3_length: 14
v_call: TRBV7-2
j_call: TRBJ1-1
cdr3_nt: TGTGCCAGCAGCCAGGCTTACGGGAACACTGAAGCTTTCTTT
cdr3_aa: CASSQAYGNTEAFF